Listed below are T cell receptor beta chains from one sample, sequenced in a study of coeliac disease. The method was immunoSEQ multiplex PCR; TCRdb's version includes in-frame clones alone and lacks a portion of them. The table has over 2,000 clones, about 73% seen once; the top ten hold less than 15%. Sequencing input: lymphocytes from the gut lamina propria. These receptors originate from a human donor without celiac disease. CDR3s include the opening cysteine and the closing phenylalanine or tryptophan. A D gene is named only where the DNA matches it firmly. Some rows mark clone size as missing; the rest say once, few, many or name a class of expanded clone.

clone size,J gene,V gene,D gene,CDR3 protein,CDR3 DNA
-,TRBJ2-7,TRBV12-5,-,CASKRSLTYEQYF,TGTGCTAGTAAGCGGAGCCTCACCTACGAGCAGTACTTC
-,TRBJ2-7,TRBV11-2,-,CASSILVLYEQYF,TGTGCCAGCAGTATACTGGTATTATACGAGCAGTACTTC
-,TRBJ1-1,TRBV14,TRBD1,CASRISAGQTAFF,TGTGCCAGCAGGATTAGCGCGGGACAGACGGCTTTCTTT
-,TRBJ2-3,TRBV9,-,CASSFTLTGGTDTQYF,TGTGCCAGCAGCTTCACACTGACGGGGGGCACAGATACGCAGTATTTT
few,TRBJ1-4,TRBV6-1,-,CASSGGIYRDEEKLFF,TGTGCCAGCAGTGGGGGGATATACAGGGATGAAGAAAAACTGTTTTTT
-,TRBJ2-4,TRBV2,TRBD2,CASSEVWGGAKNIQYF,TGTGCCAGCAGTGAAGTCTGGGGGGGAGCCAAAAACATTCAGTACTTC
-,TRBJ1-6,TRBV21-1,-,CASSSYYSPLHF,TGTGCCAGCAGCAGCTATTATTCACCCCTCCACTTT
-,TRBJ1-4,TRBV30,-,CAWSLGLSDEKLFF,TGTGCCTGGAGCTTGGGACTTAGTGATGAAAAACTGTTTTTT
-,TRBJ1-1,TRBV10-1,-,CASSESGGTEAFF,TGCGCCAGCAGTGAGTCGGGGGGTACTGAAGCTTTCTTT
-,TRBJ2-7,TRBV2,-,CASSPTSVLAYEQYF,TGTGCCAGCAGCCCCACTTCGGTGCTCGCCTACGAGCAGTACTTC
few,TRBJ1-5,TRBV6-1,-,CASSEQGSLGQPQHF,TGTGCCAGCAGTGAACAGGGCTCCTTGGGACAGCCCCAGCATTTT
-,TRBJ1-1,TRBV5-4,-,CASSTGQGKGTEAFF,TGTGCCAGCAGCACTGGGCAGGGAAAGGGAACTGAAGCTTTCTTT
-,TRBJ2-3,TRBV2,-,CASSVEARDTQYF,TGTGCCAGCAGTGTGGAAGCGCGAGATACGCAGTATTTT
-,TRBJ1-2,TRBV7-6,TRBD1,CASSLEVGGGVYGYTF,TGTGCCAGCAGCTTAGAAGTAGGAGGGGGCGTCTATGGCTACACCTTC
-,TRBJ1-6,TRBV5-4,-,CASSFGGSYNSPLHF,TGTGCCAGCAGCTTCGGGGGCTCCTATAATTCACCCCTCCACTTT
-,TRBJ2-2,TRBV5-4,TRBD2,CASSPGTSNTGELFF,TGTGCCAGCAGCCCCGGGACTAGCAACACCGGGGAGCTGTTTTTT
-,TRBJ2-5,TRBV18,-,CASSPNSGEETQYF,TGTGCCAGCTCACCCAACTCCGGGGAGGAGACCCAGTACTTC
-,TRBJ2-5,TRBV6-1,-,CASSANRETQYF,TGTGCCAGCAGTGCCAACAGGGAGACCCAGTACTTC
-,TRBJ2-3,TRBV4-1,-,CASSQKTGFPTDTQYF,TGCGCCAGCAGCCAGAAAACAGGGTTCCCCACAGATACGCAGTATTTT
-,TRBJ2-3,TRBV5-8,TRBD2,CASSLELSGLVTDTQYF,TGTGCCAGCAGCTTGGAACTTTCCGGACTAGTAACAGATACGCAGTATTTT
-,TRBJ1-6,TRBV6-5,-,CASSPGNWGSPLHF,TGTGCCAGCAGTCCAGGGAATTGGGGTTCACCCCTCCACTTT
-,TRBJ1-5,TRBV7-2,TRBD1,CASSPRDSYQPQHF,TGTGCCAGCAGCCCACGGGACAGCTATCAGCCCCAGCATTTT